This T cell receptor (beta chain) was recovered during a study of molecular identifiers for immune sequencing clone quantification. Study at large: RNA from approximately 20,000 or 98,000 naive CD8 cells was split five ways in replicates, with four sequenced.

TCRdb analysed the PCR reads with MiXCR anew, one entry per CDR3 protein. The sample lists about 640,000 distinct CDR3 sequences, nearly 20% occurring once. The TCR comes from a human donor in good health. Some libraries in this study had Jurkat cell RNA spiked in. Sequenced material: naive CD8+ T cells from blood, with Jurkat cell RNA spiked in. The subset was: FACS-sorted CD8+CD4-CCR7+CD45RA+ naive T cells.

CDR3: CAPRRNPLEKLFF. The DNA of the CDR3 is TGTGCCCCTCGCCGGAACCCGCTTGAAAAACTGTTTTTT. The chain recombines TRBV30 with TRBJ1-4; D is unclear. The CDR3 length is 13 residues. V lost 8 bases and J lost 7, with 17 bases in between. Germline assignment: CDR1 GTSNPN and CDR2 SVGIG (reference sequence). Drawing the rest from reference TRBV30 and TRBJ1-4, the complete variable domain is SQTIHQWPATLVQPVGSPLSLECTVEGTSNPNLYWYRQAAGRGLQLLFYSVGIGQISSEVPQNLSASRPQDRQFILSSKKLLLSDSGFYLCAPRRNPLEKLFFGSGTQLSVL.